Presented here are 18 T cell receptor beta chains from one specimen sequenced in a study of blood T cell repertoires in COVID-19 (dated by TCRdb to 2018 to 2020). The library was obtained by the immunoSEQ multiplex PCR assay. In its TCRdb copy, this immuneACCESS table keeps in-frame sequences only and misses some clones. Where compared with another copy, unresolved V genes explain less than half of these, and the others have no known cause. For this sample the table gives around 180,000 clones, of which under 85% were detected only once. The biggest ten clones account for 17% of the sample. The sample was peripheral blood. The receptors were gathered from a man in his sixties with active or convalescent COVID-19.

This clone was seen a handful of times. The V call is TRBV29-1, the J call TRBJ1-2, with TRBD1 identical over 7 bases. CDR1 SQVTM and CDR2 ANQGSEA come from the germline V gene. The CDR3 has 11 residues. Unmatched junction bases numbered 13, after V lost 7 bases and J lost 14 bases. The CDR3: CSGASPGGITF. The CDR3 region has the DNA TGCAGCGGTGCGTCCCCAGGGGGGATAACCTTC.

This clone has just one count. The J gene is TRBJ2-5, the V gene TRBV2; unclear D gene. V was trimmed by 6 bases and J by 5 bases, leaving 10 bases between them. This CDR3 contains 12 residues. The V gene's germline CDR1 is SNHLY and CDR2 FYNNEI. The CDR3 region has the DNA TGTGCCAGCAGGGAGTTTAGGGAGACCCAGTACTTC. Protein product: CASREFRETQYF.

The J gene is TRBJ2-1, the V gene TRBV11-3, with D perhaps matching TRBD2 (6 bases). Germline V gene data show CDR1 as SGHNT and CDR2 as YENEEA. The CDR3 has 16 residues. Trimming removed 0 bases at V and 6 bases at J, with 15 bases between. The DNA for the CDR3 is TGTGCCAGCAGCTTAGAGCGTGGGGGAGGCCGCAATGAGCAGTTCTTC. Amino acids: CASSLERGGGRNEQFF.

The V call is TRBV3-1 (or the pseudogene TRBV3-2), the J call TRBJ1-2; D remains ambiguous. V lost 3 bases and J 8 bases, leaving 10 bases between the germline ends. This CDR3 comprises 12 residues. Looked up from germline, CDR1 is LGHDT and CDR2 is YNNKEL (reference sequence). CDR3 in DNA: TGTGCCAGCAGCCATTTAGCGCGGGGCTACACCTTC. Translating gives CASSHLARGYTF.

The V gene is TRBV6-5, the J gene TRBJ1-1; D remains ambiguous. The CDR3 runs 15 residues. Germline values: CDR1 MNHEY, CDR2 SVGAGI. The ends were cut back, 0 bases at V and 3 bases at J, with 11 bases in the middle. CDR3 sequence reads: CASSYSKQSDTEAFF. The CDR3 DNA reads TGTGCCAGCAGTTACTCGAAACAGTCCGACACTGAAGCTTTCTTT.

This rearrangement joins TRBV7-6 to TRBJ2-2; tentative D call: TRBD2 (5 bases). Per the germline V gene, CDR1 is SGHVS and CDR2 is FNYEAQ. V was pared by 2 bases and J by 0 bases, with 10 bases between. The length of the CDR3 is 16 residues. In DNA form, the CDR3 reads TGTGCCAGCAGCTTACCCGGGAAGCCGAACACCGGGGAGCTGTTTTTT. This translates into CASSLPGKPNTGELFF.

The chain links TRBV15 to TRBJ2-7, with 8 bases matching TRBD1. The CDR3 loop spans 16 amino acids. The junction had 5 bases not matched to a gene; V was cut back by 1 base and J by 0 bases. The germline V gene has CDR1 LNHNV and CDR2 YYDKDF (reference sequence). Here the CDR3 reads CATSRGTGIGSYEQYF. The CDR3, as DNA: TGTGCCACCAGCAGAGGGACAGGGATAGGCTCCTACGAGCAGTACTTC.

The chain joins TRBV7-2 to TRBJ2-7, with TRBD1 matching over 8 bases. The CDR3 is made up of 14 amino acids. V shed 1 base and J 3 bases; nucleotides not matched to a gene: 2. In germline, CDR1 is SGHTA, CDR2 FQGNSA. In nucleotides, the CDR3 is TGTGCCAGCAGCTTAGGACAGGGGTACTACGAGCAGTACTTC. This codes for CASSLGQGYYEQYF.

Points on this clone: The same CDR3 is also encoded by other DNA sequences in this sample. This chain links TRBV11-1 with TRBJ2-7; 8 bases line up with TRBD2. This CDR3 is built from 14 residues. Germline CDR1 SGHAT, CDR2 FQDESV (reference sequence). Trimming at V came to 5 bases and at J to 0 bases, leaving 3 bases not matched to a gene. This CDR3 is CASSRSGSSYEQYF. In DNA form, the CDR3 reads TGTGCCAGCAGCCGCAGCGGGAGCTCCTACGAGCAGTACTTC.

The CDR3 spells CASSPQGASNQPQHF. The CDR3 DNA reads as TGTGCCAGCAGCCCCCAGGGGGCTTCGAATCAGCCCCAGCATTTT. The chain combines TRBV6-5 with TRBJ1-5; 8 bases align to TRBD1. Germline V CDR1 and CDR2: MNHEY, SVGAGI. The V and J ends lost 6 bases and 4 bases, in that order; junction bases with no gene match: 8. The CDR3 runs 15 residues.

The chain employs TRBV4-1 and TRBJ2-5; 11 bases are shared with TRBD1. CDR1 MGHRA and CDR2 YSYEKL come from the germline V gene. Unmatched junction bases numbered 5, after V lost 4 bases and J lost 1 base. This CDR3 is 16 amino acids long. The CDR3 protein is CASSPWTGGRQETQYF. DNA of the CDR3: TGCGCCAGCAGCCCGTGGACAGGGGGCCGCCAAGAGACCCAGTACTTC.

The genes are TRBV28 and TRBJ2-5; 7 bases agree with TRBD2. The CDR3 has 16 amino acids. The germline V gene encodes CDR1 MDHEN and CDR2 SYDVKM. With V trimmed by 0 bases and J by 5 bases, 9 bases remained unmatched. CDR3 coding DNA: TGTGCCAGCAGTTTATGGGGGACGGATAGCGGGGAGACCCAGTACTTC. It yields the protein CASSLWGTDSGETQYF.

The CDR3 is CASSKGLRETPYEQYF. CDR3 coding DNA: TGTGCCAGCAGCAAGGGGCTACGGGAGACCCCCTACGAGCAGTACTTC. The gene calls are TRBV9 and TRBJ2-7, with a tentative D call TRBD2 (6 bases). The V gene's germline CDR1 is SGDLS and CDR2 YYNGEE. This CDR3 comprises 16 residues. Deletions cut 4 bases from V and 2 bases from J, with 19 bases between.

In its sample, this clone is medium-sized. This chain uses TRBV5-4 with TRBJ2-1, with 8 bases matching TRBD2. The length of the CDR3 is 17 residues. Trimming took 3 bases from V and 9 from J; bases not matched to a gene: 17. Germline loops: CDR1 SGHNT, CDR2 YYREEE (reference sequence). The CDR3 reads CASSSPPSAGVYFEQFF. DNA of the CDR3: TGTGCCAGCAGCTCACCTCCCTCAGCGGGAGTGTATTTTGAGCAGTTCTTC.

The chain combines TRBV18 with TRBJ2-1; 10 nucleotides align to TRBD2. Germline lookup yields CDR1 KGHSH and CDR2 LQKENI. This CDR3 has 15 amino acids. V lost 6 bases to trimming and J lost 2 bases; unmatched junction nucleotides: 4. CDR3 DNA sequence: TGTGCCAGCTCCCCAGGACTAGCGGCCTACAATGAGCAGTTCTTC. This sequence encodes CASSPGLAAYNEQFF.

This clone has only one observation. This chain uses TRBV5-6 with TRBJ2-3, with D unclear. This CDR3 has 15 amino acids. The V end was cut by 1 base, the J end by 0 bases, with 9 bases between. In germline, CDR1 is SGHDT, CDR2 YYEEEE. The CDR3 DNA reads TGTGCCAGCAGCTTGTGGCAGACTAGCACAGATACGCAGTATTTT. Amino acids: CASSLWQTSTDTQYF.

The V gene is TRBV18, the J gene TRBJ2-7; 8 bases line up with TRBD1. This CDR3 is 14 amino acids long. After removal of 2 bases from V and 3 bases from J, the junction contained 3 bases not matched to a gene. The V gene's germline CDR1 is KGHSH and CDR2 LQKENI. The DNA of the CDR3 is TGTGCCAGCTCACCAGAACAGGGGGTCTACGAGCAGTACTTC. Translating gives CASSPEQGVYEQYF.

The rearrangement uses TRBV4-1 and TRBJ1-2; D ambiguous. Trimming took off 8 bases at V and 8 bases at J, with 15 bases between the two ends. Per germline, CDR1 MGHRA and CDR2 YSYEKL. This CDR3 contains 12 residues. Written as DNA, the CDR3 is TGCGCCAGCTACGCATATGCGGCGGGCTACACCTTC. Translating it yields CASYAYAAGYTF.